This entry features one T cell receptor (beta chain) sequence. Its antigen is not identified. This specimen comes from a study of T cell responses to AZD1222 COVID-19 vaccine. General study points: Spike-specific TCR depth and breadth grew after two AZD1222 doses. Donors were largely white British and mainly female; clonal diversity was possibly underestimated. Vaccine-associated CD4 TCRs ranged over spike, dominating at 160-218 and 743-854. The study identified only 6 or 7 AZD1222 recipients as seropositive at baseline.

This CDR3 has 15 residues. V was clipped by 2 bases and J by 10 bases, with 15 bases between them. The V gene's germline CDR1 is MNHEY and CDR2 SVGEGT. Some clones are missing from TCRdb's copy, which holds only in-frame ones; the method was immunoSEQ multiplex PCR. The data contain tens of thousands of clones, about 89% of them singletons. The chain combines TRBV6-2 or TRBV6-3 with TRBJ1-6; no definite D call. The sequencing here drew on peripheral blood, taken 28 days after the second AZD1222 dose. The receptor was derived from an adult who received the AZD1222 COVID-19 vaccine. DNA of the CDR3: TGTGCCAGCAGTTACCCCCCCGACCTAGGGTCACCCCTCCACTTT. The encoded protein is CASSYPPDLGSPLHF.